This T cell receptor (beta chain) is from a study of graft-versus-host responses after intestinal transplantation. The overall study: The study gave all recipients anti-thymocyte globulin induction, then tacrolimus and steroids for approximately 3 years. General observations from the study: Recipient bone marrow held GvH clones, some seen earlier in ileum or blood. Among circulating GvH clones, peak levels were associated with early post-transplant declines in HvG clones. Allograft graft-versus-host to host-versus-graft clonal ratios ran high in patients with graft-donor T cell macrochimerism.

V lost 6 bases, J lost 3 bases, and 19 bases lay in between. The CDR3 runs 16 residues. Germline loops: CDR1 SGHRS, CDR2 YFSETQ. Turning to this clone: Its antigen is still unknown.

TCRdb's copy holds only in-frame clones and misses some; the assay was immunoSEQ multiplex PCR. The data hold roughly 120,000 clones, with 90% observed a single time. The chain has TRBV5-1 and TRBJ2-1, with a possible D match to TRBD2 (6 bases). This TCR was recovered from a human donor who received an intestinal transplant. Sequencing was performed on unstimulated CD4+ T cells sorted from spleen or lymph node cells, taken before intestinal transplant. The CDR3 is CASKWAGGKDYNEQFF. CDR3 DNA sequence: TGCGCCAGCAAATGGGCCGGAGGGAAGGACTACAATGAGCAGTTCTTC.